This TCR beta chain was profiled in a study of neoadjuvant anti-PD-1 for oral cavity cancer. Measured with immunoSEQ multiplex PCR; TCRdb has only the in-frame clones, and not every one. The sample records 80,000 to 95,000 clones, approximately 84% being singletons. In this sample, this clone turned up once. The V end was cut by 3 bases, the J end by 0 bases, with 12 bases between. Germline CDR1 reads SNHLY; CDR2 reads FYNNEI. The CDR3 length is 16 residues. The sequencing here drew on PBMCs, taken before nivolumab (anti-PD-1) treatment. The chain is built from TRBV2 and TRBJ2-1, with D hard to call. This receptor was obtained from a person aged 40 to 85 with oral cavity squamous cell carcinoma. The CDR3: CASSDSGPSSYNEQFF. In DNA form, the CDR3 reads TGTGCCAGCAGTGATTCGGGCCCGAGCTCCTACAATGAGCAGTTCTTC.